The 10 T cell receptor beta chains in this list originate from one sample, sequenced in a study of shared clonotypes between healthy human individuals. Libraries were prepared by immunoSEQ multiplex PCR; TCRdb keeps only in-frame clonotypes and omits some of them. The repertoire holds about 660,000 clones, roughly 70% seen once, with over 1.5% in the top ten. Sequenced sample: memory CD4+ T cells sorted from blood. As to subset: CD45RA-negative fraction. Source of these receptors: a woman aged 25-40 years in good health.

CDR3 DNA: TGTGCCAGCAGCCTGGGGACTAGCGGGGTCGACGAGCAGTACTTC. Residues: CASSLGTSGVDEQYF. The chain uses TRBV13 and TRBJ2-7; TRBD2 matches 13 bases. The CDR3 extends over 15 amino acids. The trim removed 5 bases at V and 5 bases at J, leaving 6 bases unmatched. CDR1 and CDR2 from the germline V gene are PRHDT and FYEKMQ (reference sequence).

The chain is built from TRBV5-6 and TRBJ2-2; D not resolved. CDR3 size: 13 residues. Between the trimmed V and J ends, which lost 1 base and 6 bases, there was a span of 7 bases. CDR1 SGHDT and CDR2 YYEEEE come from the germline V gene. The CDR3 here is CASSLRVPGELFF. The CDR3 DNA reads as TGTGCCAGCAGCTTGAGGGTACCCGGGGAGCTGTTTTTT.

The chain combines TRBV5-1 with TRBJ2-3; 8 positions match TRBD2. CDR3 length equals 15 residues. Looked up from germline, CDR1 is SGHRS and CDR2 is YFSETQ. V trimming: 1 base; J trimming: 1 base; junction bases outside the gene matches: 2. In DNA, the CDR3 is TGCGCCAGCAGCTTGAAGACTAGCGGCACAGATACGCAGTATTTT. The encoded protein is CASSLKTSGTDTQYF.

The J gene is TRBJ2-5, the V gene TRBV19; D gene uncertain. The CDR3 sequence is 15 residues long. The V end lost 5 bases, the J end lost 5 bases, and 18 bases lay between the germline ends. In germline, CDR1 is LNHDA, CDR2 SQIVND (reference sequence). The CDR3 sequence is CASSDGALRGETQYF. CDR3 in DNA: TGTGCCAGTAGTGATGGCGCCCTCCGAGGCGAGACCCAGTACTTC.

As regards this clone: In the same sample, other DNA sequences code for this CDR3. This chain connects TRBV30 to TRBJ2-3; no reliable D call. The V and J ends lost 3 bases and 2 bases respectively, with 6 bases between them. The CDR3 runs 12 residues. Germline lookup yields CDR1 GTSNPN and CDR2 SVGIG (reference sequence). CDR3: CAWSATTDTQYF. CDR3 DNA: TGTGCCTGGAGCGCTACCACAGATACGCAGTATTTT.

The CDR3 DNA reads TGTGCCAGCAGTCAACAGGGAACTAATGAAAAACTGTTTTTT. Protein product: CASSQQGTNEKLFF. The V call is TRBV27, the J call TRBJ1-4; TRBD1 might be the D (6 bases). Germline loops: CDR1 MNHEY, CDR2 SMNVEV (reference sequence). The CDR3 totals 14 residues. The ends were cut back, 5 bases at V and 1 base at J, with 8 bases in the middle.

Only a few counts were recorded for this clone. The chain links TRBV27 to TRBJ1-2; 8 nucleotides match TRBD1. Per the germline V gene, CDR1 is MNHEY and CDR2 is SMNVEV (reference sequence). J lost 6 bases, V lost 5 bases, and 8 bases had no gene match. The CDR3 length is 14 residues. The DNA for the CDR3 is TGTGCCAGCAGTCCCCCCGGCAGGGGGCATGGCTACACCTTC. Translated, it gives CASSPPGRGHGYTF.

This chain joins TRBV27 and TRBJ1-2; 7 bases are shared with TRBD1. The V gene's germline CDR1 is MNHEY and CDR2 SMNVEV (reference sequence). The CDR3 spans 15 residues. V lost 3 bases, J lost 4 bases, and 8 bases stayed unmatched. CDR3 nucleotide sequence: TGTGCCAGCAGTTTGTCGGCAGGGGGAATCTATGGCTACACCTTC. It encodes CASSLSAGGIYGYTF.

The CDR3 bases are TGTGCCAGCAGCTTTGACAGGGCGGGTGAGCAGTTCTTC. Residues: CASSFDRAGEQFF. V is TRBV7-2 and J is TRBJ2-1, with TRBD1 matching over 7 bases. The CDR3 has 13 amino acids. CDR1 and CDR2 (germline): SGHTA, FQGNSA. With V trimmed by 3 bases and J by 9 bases, 5 bases remained unmatched.

CDR3: CASRYPGQEKYEQYF. The CDR3 DNA reads TGTGCCAGCAGGTACCCAGGGCAGGAGAAATACGAGCAGTACTTC. The chain links TRBV28 to TRBJ2-7; a weak D match, TRBD1 (5 bases). Deletions cut 6 bases from V and 4 bases from J, with 19 bases between. CDR3 length equals 15 residues. Germline CDR1 and CDR2: MDHEN and SYDVKM.